This T cell receptor beta chain appears in the sequencing data of a study of cytomegalovirus exposure and HLA in healthy donors. This clone was seen once. Its specificity is not known. Primers included in the PCR were 60 Vbeta and 13 Jbeta primers. Profiling relied on immunoSEQ multiplex PCR, and the TCRdb table lists in-frame clones only, not all of them. The repertoire has 94,000 or so clones, just over 70% of them found once; the top ten carry approximately 7.8%. The study, taken as a whole, reports: Relative to equally common others, HLA-associated TCR beta chains showed greater clonal expansion in a later analysis. Later on, an analysis tied some 17,000 TCR beta sequences to HLA alleles at 0.05 false discovery rate. The analysis excluded some indistinguishable V segments, including TRBV6-2 and TRBV6-3. Cytomegalovirus-associated TCR beta chains were listed, numbering more than 150.

The CDR3 sequence is 15 residues long. CDR1 is LNHDA and CDR2 is SQIVND in the germline V gene (reference sequence). Trimming took 3 bases from V and 6 from J, leaving 15 bases between them. The sequenced sample consisted of PBMCs. The TCR was taken from a man between 60 and 75 years old in good health and CMV-seronegative. This chain links TRBV19 with TRBJ1-5; a weak D match, TRBD1 (5 bases). Written as DNA, the CDR3 is TGTGCCAGTAGTATGGAACCCAGGGAGGGTCAGCCCCAGCATTTT. It is translated as CASSMEPREGQPQHF.